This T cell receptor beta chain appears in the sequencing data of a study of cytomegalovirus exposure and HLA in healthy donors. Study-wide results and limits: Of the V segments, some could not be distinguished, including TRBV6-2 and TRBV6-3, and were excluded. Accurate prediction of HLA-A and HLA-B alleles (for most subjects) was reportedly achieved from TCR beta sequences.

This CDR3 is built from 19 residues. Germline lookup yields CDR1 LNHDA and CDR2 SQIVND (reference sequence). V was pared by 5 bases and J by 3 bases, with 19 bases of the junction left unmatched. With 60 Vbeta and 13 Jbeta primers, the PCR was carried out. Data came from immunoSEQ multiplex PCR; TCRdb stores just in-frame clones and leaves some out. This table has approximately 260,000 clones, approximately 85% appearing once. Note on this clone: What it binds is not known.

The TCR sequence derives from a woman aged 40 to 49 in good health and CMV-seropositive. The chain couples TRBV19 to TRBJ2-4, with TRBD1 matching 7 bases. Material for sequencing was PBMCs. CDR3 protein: CASSSQAKGQLRVKNIQYF. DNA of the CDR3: TGTGCCAGTAGTTCTCAAGCTAAGGGACAGCTAAGAGTCAAAAACATTCAGTACTTC. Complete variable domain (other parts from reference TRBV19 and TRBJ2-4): DGGITQSPKYLFRKEGQNVTLSCEQNLNHDAMYWYRQDPGQGLRLIYYSQIVNDFQKGDIAEGYSVSREKKESFPLTVTSAQKNPTAFYLCASSSQAKGQLRVKNIQYFGAGTRLSVL.